This is a list of T cell receptor beta chains from one sample in a study of T-cell memory formation after mild COVID-19. Via MiXCR, TCRdb re-called the 5' RACE reads, giving one row per CDR3 protein. The sample holds roughly 560,000 distinct CDR3 sequences; approximately 20% are singletons and the top ten take approximately 12%. The material sequenced was PBMCs or a T cell subset sorted from them (not recorded which). These receptors originate from an adult woman who had mild COVID-19 (a few samples of this study predate the infection). Cell type and time point are not known. Each CDR3 is given with its conserved first and last residue. Each record gives: D gene, clone size, J gene, V gene, CDR3 DNA, CDR3 protein. A D gene is named only where the DNA matches it firmly. For some rows the clone size is stated as once, few or many, or as a class when expanded; others skip it.

TRBD2 few TRBJ2-1 TRBV7-8 TGTGCCAGCAGCTTAGTAGCGGGAGGGCCAGGAAACAATGAGCAGTTCTTC CASSLVAGGPGNNEQFF
TRBD2 few TRBJ2-6 TRBV7-6 TGTGCCAGCAGCCCCCGGGTAGCGGGAGTCTCTGGGGCCAACGTCCTGACTTTC CASSPRVAGVSGANVLTF
TRBD1 many TRBJ1-5 TRBV19 TGTGCCAGTAGTCCCTCCTCCGGGACAGGGTTTCAGCCCCAGCATTTT CASSPSSGTGFQPQHF
NA few TRBJ1-1 TRBV6-5 TGTGCCGCCGGGGACACTGAAGCTTTCTTT CAAGDTEAFF
NA NA TRBJ2-5 TRBV5-1 TGCGCCAGCAGCTTGGGTGCTCTCCGGGAGACCCAGTACTTC CASSLGALRETQYF
NA NA TRBJ1-1 TRBV13 TGTGCCAGCACCCAACAGGGAGACACTGAAGCTTTCTTT CASTQQGDTEAFF
NA NA TRBJ2-3 TRBV24-1 TGTGCCACCAGTGAAACTAGAAGTACAGATACGCAGTATTTT CATSETRSTDTQYF
NA NA TRBJ2-7 TRBV7-3 TGTGCCAGCAGCCCCGGGACCGGAACGTTCTACGAGCAGTACTTC CASSPGTGTFYEQYF
NA few TRBJ2-7 TRBV5-1 TGCGCCAGCAGCTTGCGGGGTGGCGACGAGCAGTACTTC CASSLRGGDEQYF
TRBD1 NA TRBJ2-3 TRBV7-2 TGTGCCAGCAGCTTAGACGGGACAGGAGTCACAGATACGCAGTATTTT CASSLDGTGVTDTQYF
TRBD1 NA TRBJ2-5 TRBV12-3/TRBV12-4 TGTGCCAGCAGCCCGAGCCGAGGGGGCTTTGAGACCCAGTACTTC CASSPSRGGFETQYF
TRBD1 few TRBJ2-3 TRBV7-9 TGTGCCAGCAGCTTATGGACAGGGACAGATACGCAGTATTTT CASSLWTGTDTQYF
NA NA TRBJ2-3 TRBV10-3 TGTGCCACGGCCAGGGCTAAGTTGGATACGCAGTATTTT CATARAKLDTQYF
TRBD2 NA TRBJ2-2 TRBV7-3 TGTGCCAGCAGCTTAACTAGCGGGGCACTTACCGGGGAGCTGTTTTTT CASSLTSGALTGELFF
TRBD2 NA TRBJ2-3 TRBV24-1 TGTGCCACCAGATCTGGTAGCGGGGGGGCCGGCACAGATACGCAGTATTTT CATRSGSGGAGTDTQYF
TRBD1 NA TRBJ1-5 TRBV6-1 TGTGCCAGCAGCTATACAGGGGGGAATCAGCCCAAGCATTTT CASSYTGGNQPKHF